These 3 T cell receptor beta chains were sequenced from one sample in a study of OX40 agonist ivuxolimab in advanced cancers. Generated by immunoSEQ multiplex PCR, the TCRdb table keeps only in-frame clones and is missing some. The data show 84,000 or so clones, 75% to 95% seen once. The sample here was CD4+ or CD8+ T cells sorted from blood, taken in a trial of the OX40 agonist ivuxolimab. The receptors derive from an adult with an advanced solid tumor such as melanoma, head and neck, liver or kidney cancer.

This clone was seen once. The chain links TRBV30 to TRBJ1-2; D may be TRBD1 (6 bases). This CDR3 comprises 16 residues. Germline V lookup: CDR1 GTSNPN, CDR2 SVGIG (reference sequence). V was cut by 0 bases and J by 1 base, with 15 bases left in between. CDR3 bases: TGTGCCTGGAGTGTCCCTGGACAGAATAATAACTATGGCTACACCTTC. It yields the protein CAWSVPGQNNNYGYTF.

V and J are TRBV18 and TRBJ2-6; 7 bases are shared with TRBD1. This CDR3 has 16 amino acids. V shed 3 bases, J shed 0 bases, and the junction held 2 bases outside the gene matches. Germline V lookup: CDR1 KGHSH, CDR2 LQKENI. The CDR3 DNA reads TGTGCCAGCTCACCGGACAGGAGCTCTGGGGCCAACGTCCTGACTTTC. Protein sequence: CASSPDRSSGANVLTF.

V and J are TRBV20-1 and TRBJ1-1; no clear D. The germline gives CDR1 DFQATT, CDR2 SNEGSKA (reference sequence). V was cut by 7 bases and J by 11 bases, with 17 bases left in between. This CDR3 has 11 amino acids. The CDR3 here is CSVGGRGYAFF. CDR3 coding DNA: TGCAGTGTAGGAGGGAGAGGATACGCTTTCTTT.